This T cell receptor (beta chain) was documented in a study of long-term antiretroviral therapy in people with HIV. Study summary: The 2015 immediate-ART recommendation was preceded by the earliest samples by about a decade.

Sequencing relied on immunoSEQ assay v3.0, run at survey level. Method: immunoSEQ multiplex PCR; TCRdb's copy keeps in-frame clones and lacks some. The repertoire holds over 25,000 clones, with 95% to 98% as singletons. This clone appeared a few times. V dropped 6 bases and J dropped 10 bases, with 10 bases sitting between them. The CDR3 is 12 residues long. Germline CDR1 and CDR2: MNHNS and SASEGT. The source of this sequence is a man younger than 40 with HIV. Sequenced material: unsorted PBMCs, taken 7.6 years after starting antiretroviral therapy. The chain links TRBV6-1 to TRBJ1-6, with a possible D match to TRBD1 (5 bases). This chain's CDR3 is CASRPGGSPLHF. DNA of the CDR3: TGTGCCAGCAGGCCGGGGGGATCACCCCTCCACTTT.